The present TCR beta chain was sequenced within a study of blood T cell repertoires in COVID-19. Study-wide context: PBMCs, B-cell-depleted T cells, or T cells were the source of the cDNA or gDNA that made up the material.

How the authors handled the data: Estimation of nucleated cell counts relied on the amplification of reference gene primers. Produced via immunoSEQ multiplex PCR; TCRdb's table is partial and in-frame only. V and J calls and clone size come straight from that table; D and trimming were deduced from the DNA. The data contain roughly 100,000 clones, under 90% of them seen just once; the ten biggest clones take up approximately 3.6%. The CDR3 has 17 residues. The germline V gene has CDR1 PRHDT and CDR2 FYEKMQ (reference sequence). The V end lost 4 bases, the J end lost 0 bases, and 16 bases lay between the germline ends.

This chain connects TRBV13 to TRBJ2-4; D perhaps matches TRBD2 (6 bases). The TCR was taken from an older woman with acute or convalescent COVID-19. The sample comprised peripheral blood. The CDR3 coding sequence is TGTGCCAGCAGCTCGACTAGTCGTGGGGTAGCCAAAAACATTCAGTACTTC. The encoded protein is CASSSTSRGVAKNIQYF.